Below, one T cell receptor beta chain is given with its context. What it recognizes is unknown. This entry belongs to a study of OX40 agonist ivuxolimab in advanced cancers. For the study at large: Each dose-escalation patient presented with hepatocellular carcinoma, melanoma, renal cell or head and neck cancer.

The protocol was immunoSEQ multiplex PCR, while the TCRdb copy is restricted to in-frame clones and leaves out a portion. The table lists some 70,000 clones, around 83% of them singletons. V was clipped by 7 bases and J by 0 bases; unmatched bases: 8. Germline loops: CDR1 SGHTA, CDR2 FQGNSA. CDR3 length equals 15 residues. General study findings and limits: CD4+ and CD8+ T cells in blood underwent clonal expansion by week 6 at 0.1 to 3.0 mg/kg. Certain nonresponders additionally had low normalized T-cell clonal expansion. Mean expanded clone counts were higher in CD8+ than CD4+ T cells.

The sequence was collected from an adult with an advanced solid tumor such as melanoma, head and neck, liver or kidney cancer. This chain joins TRBV7-2 and TRBJ2-5, with 7 bases lining up with TRBD1. Sequences were derived from CD4+ or CD8+ T cells sorted from blood, sampled in a trial of the OX40 agonist ivuxolimab. DNA of the CDR3: TGTGCCAGCACCTTTACAGGGGACCACCAAGAGACCCAGTACTTC. It encodes CASTFTGDHQETQYF.